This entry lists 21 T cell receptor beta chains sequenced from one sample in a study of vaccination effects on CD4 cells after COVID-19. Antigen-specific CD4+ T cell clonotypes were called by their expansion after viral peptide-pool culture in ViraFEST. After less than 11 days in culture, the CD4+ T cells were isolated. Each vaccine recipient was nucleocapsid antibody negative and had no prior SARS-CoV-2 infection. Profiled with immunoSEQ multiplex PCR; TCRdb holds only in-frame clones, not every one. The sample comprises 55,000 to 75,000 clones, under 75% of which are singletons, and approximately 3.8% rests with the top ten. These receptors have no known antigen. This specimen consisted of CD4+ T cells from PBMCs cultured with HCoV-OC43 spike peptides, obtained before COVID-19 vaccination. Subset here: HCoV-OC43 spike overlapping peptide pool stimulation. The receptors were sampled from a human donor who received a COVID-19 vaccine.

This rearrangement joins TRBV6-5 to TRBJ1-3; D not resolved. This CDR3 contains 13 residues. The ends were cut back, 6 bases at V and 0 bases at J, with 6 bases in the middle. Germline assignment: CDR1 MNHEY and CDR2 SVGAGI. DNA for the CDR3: TGTGCCAGCAGGCAGTACTCTGGAAACACCATATATTTT. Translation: CASRQYSGNTIYF.

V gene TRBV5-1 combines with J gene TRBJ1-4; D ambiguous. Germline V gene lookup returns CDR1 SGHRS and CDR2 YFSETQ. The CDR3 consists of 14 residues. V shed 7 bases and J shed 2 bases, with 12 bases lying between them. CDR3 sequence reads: CASAETITNEKLFF. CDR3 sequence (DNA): TGCGCCAGCGCGGAGACCATTACTAATGAAAAACTGTTTTTT.

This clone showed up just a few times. DNA of the CDR3: TGTGCCAGCAGTAGTGTGGGGGAGGGCGGGGAGCTGTTTTTT. Encoded protein: CASSSVGEGGELFF. V and J are TRBV6-5 and TRBJ2-2; 7 bases line up with TRBD2. CDR1 MNHEY and CDR2 SVGAGI come from the germline V gene. The CDR3 spans 14 residues. The V gene end was trimmed by 5 bases and the J gene end by 7 bases; junction bases not matched to a gene: 7.

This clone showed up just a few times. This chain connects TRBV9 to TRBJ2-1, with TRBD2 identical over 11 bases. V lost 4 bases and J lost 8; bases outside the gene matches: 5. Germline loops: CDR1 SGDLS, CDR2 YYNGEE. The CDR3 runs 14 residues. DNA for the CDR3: TGTGCCAGCAGCCGTACTAGCGGGGGCTATGAGCAGTTCTTC. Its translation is CASSRTSGGYEQFF. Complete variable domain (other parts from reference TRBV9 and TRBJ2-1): DSGVTQTPKHLITATGQRVTLRCSPRSGDLSVYWYQQSLDQGLQFLIQYYNGEERAKGNILERFSAQQFPDLHSELNLSSLELGDSALYFCASSRTSGGYEQFFGPGTRLTVL.

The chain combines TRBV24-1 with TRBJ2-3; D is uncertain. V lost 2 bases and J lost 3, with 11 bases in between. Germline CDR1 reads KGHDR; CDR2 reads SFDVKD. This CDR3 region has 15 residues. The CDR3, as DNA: TGTGCCACCAGTGATTCCGTCGCGCGAACAGATACGCAGTATTTT. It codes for CATSDSVARTDTQYF.

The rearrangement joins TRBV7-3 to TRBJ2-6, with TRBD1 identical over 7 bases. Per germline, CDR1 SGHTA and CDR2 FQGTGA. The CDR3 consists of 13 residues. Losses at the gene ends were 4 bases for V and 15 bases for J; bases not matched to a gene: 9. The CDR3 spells CASSSSDRASLTF. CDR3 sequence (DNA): TGTGCCAGCAGCTCCTCAGACAGGGCTTCCCTGACTTTC.

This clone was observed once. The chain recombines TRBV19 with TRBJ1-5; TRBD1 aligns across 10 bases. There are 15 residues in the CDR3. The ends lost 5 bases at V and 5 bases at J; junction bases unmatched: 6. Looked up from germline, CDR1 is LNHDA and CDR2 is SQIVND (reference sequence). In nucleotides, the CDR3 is TGTGCCAGTAGTTCCGGACAGGGGGGGGATCAGCCCCAGCATTTT. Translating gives CASSSGQGGDQPQHF.

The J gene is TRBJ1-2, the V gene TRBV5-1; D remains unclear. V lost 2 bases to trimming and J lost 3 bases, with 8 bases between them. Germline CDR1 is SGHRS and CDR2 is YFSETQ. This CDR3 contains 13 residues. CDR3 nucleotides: TGCGCCAGCAGCTTACGGGATCACTATGGCTACACCTTC. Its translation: CASSLRDHYGYTF.

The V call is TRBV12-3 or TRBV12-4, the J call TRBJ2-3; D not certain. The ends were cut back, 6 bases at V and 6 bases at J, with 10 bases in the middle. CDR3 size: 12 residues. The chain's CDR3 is CASRAGGDTQYF. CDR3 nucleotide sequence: TGTGCCAGCAGGGCAGGTGGGGATACGCAGTATTTT.

The CDR3 protein is CASSDRAGSYNEQFF. The CDR3 bases are TGTGCCAGCAGCGATCGAGCGGGGTCATACAATGAGCAGTTCTTC. The rearrangement joins TRBV5-6 to TRBJ2-1; TRBD2 agrees at 7 bases. Germline V gives CDR1 SGHDT, CDR2 YYEEEE. The V segment lost 4 bases and the J segment 4 bases; nucleotides outside the gene matches: 8. This CDR3 contains 15 residues.

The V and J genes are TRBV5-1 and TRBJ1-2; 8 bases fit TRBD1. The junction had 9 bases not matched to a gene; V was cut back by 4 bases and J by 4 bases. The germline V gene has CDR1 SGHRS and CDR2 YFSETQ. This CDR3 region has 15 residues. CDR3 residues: CASSQTGDPSYGYTF. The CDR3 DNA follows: TGCGCCAGCAGCCAGACAGGGGATCCCTCCTATGGCTACACCTTC.

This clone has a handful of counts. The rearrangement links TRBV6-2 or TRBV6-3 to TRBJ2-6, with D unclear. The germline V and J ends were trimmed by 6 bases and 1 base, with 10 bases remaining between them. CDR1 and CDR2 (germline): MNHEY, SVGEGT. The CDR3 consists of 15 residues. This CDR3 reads CASSPVGSGANVLTF. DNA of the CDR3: TGTGCCAGCAGCCCTGTAGGGTCTGGGGCCAACGTCCTGACTTTC.

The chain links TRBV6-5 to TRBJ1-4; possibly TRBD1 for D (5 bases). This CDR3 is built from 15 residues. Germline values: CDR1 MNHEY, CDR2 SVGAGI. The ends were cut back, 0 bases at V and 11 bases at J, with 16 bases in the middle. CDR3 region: CASSYSFQGVRKLFF. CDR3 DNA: TGTGCCAGCAGTTACTCGTTTCAGGGAGTGCGGAAACTGTTTTTT.

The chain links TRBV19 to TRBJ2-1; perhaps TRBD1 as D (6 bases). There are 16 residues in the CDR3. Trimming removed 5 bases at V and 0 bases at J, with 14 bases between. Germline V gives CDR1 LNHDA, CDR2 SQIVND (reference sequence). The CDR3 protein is CASSLGQSRSYNEQFF. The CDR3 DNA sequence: TGTGCCAGTAGTCTTGGACAGTCCCGCTCCTACAATGAGCAGTTCTTC. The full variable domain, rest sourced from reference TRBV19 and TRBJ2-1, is DGGITQSPKYLFRKEGQNVTLSCEQNLNHDAMYWYRQDPGQGLRLIYYSQIVNDFQKGDIAEGYSVSREKKESFPLTVTSAQKNPTAFYLCASSLGQSRSYNEQFFGPGTRLTVL.

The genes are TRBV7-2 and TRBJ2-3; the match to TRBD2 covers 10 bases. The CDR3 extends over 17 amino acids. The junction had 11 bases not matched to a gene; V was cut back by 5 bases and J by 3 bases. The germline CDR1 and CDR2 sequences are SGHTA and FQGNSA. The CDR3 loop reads CASSPREAGGSTDTQYF. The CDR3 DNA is TGTGCCAGCAGCCCCCGAGAAGCGGGGGGGTCTACAGATACGCAGTATTTT.

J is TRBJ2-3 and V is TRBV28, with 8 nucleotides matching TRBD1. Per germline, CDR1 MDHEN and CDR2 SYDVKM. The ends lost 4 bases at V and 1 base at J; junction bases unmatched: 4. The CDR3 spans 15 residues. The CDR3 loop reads CASSSETGGTDTQYF. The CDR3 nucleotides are TGTGCCAGCAGTTCTGAGACAGGGGGCACAGATACGCAGTATTTT.

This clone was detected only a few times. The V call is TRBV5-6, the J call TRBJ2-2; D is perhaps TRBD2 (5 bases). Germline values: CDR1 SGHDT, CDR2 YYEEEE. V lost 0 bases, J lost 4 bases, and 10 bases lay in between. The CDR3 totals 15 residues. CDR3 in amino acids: CASSLVGLTTGELFF. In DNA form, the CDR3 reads TGTGCCAGCAGCTTGGTCGGACTTACCACCGGGGAGCTGTTTTTT.

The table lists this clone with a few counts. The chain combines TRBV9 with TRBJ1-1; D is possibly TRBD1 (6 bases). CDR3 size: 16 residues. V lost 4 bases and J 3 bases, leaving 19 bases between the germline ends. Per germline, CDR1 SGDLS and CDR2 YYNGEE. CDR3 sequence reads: CASSPRRGAGDTEAFF. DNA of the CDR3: TGTGCCAGCAGCCCCCGCCGGGGGGCGGGGGACACTGAAGCTTTCTTT.

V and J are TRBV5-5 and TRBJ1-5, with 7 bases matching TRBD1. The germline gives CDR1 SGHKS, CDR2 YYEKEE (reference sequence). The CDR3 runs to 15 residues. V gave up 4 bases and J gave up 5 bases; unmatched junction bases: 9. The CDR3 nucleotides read TGTGCCAGCAGCCGGTGGGGGGACAGCTATCAGCCCCAGCATTTT. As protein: CASSRWGDSYQPQHF. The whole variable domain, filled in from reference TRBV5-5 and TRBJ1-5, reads DAGVTQSPTHLIKTRGQQVTLRCSPISGHKSVSWYQQVLGQGPQFIFQYYEKEERGRGNFPDRFSARQFPNYSSELNVNALLLGDSALYLCASSRWGDSYQPQHFGDGTRLSIL.

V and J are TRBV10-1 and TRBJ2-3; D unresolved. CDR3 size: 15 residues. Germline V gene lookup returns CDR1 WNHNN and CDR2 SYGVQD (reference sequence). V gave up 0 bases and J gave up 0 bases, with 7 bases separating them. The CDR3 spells CASSESGFSTDTQYF. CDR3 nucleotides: TGCGCCAGCAGTGAGTCAGGATTTAGCACAGATACGCAGTATTTT.

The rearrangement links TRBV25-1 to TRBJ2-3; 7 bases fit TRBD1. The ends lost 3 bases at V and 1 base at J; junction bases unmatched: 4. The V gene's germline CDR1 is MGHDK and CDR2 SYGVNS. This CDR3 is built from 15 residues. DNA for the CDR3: TGTGCCAGCAGTGATTGGGGGACAGGCACAGATACGCAGTATTTT. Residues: CASSDWGTGTDTQYF.